The following is a T cell receptor beta chain sequence with its context. Its specificity is unknown. Treatment in this sample: oral pan-JAK inhibitor, 5-10 mg twice daily. This entry belongs to a study of CD8+ T cells in alopecia areata. General study results and limits: Patients shared TCRs less clearly than mice did, possibly for HLA-related reasons.

Extracted from the samples, RNA was reverse transcribed into cDNA to serve as the sequencing template. Clones were sequenced by immunoSEQ multiplex PCR, and TCRdb holds only the in-frame ones, with some missing. The table records about 190,000 clones, more than 55% of them present only once. With V trimmed by 4 bases and J by 5 bases, 11 bases remained unmatched. This CDR3 comprises 16 residues. CDR1 is SGHRS and CDR2 is YFSETQ in the germline V gene. The genes are TRBV5-1 and TRBJ2-3, with 9 bases lining up with TRBD1. The sequence was collected from a human donor with alopecia areata. Here the sequenced sample was CD4+ T cells sorted from blood, taken at week 4, from a patient treated with tofacitinib. The CDR3 region is CASSPGGTGQIDTQYF. The CDR3 bases are TGCGCCAGCAGCCCAGGCGGGACAGGGCAAATAGATACGCAGTATTTT.